This TCR beta chain was documented in a study of cytotoxic CD8 clonotypes in ibrutinib-treated CLL. Produced via immunoSEQ multiplex PCR; TCRdb's table is partial and in-frame only. The sample holds 200,000 to 250,000 clones; roughly 79% are singletons and the top ten take 9.5% to 12%. The clonotype originates from a human donor with chronic lymphocytic leukemia. Sequenced material: PBMCs, taken after 12 months of ibrutinib treatment.

The CDR3 here is CASSQDPDDREVPNTEAFF. The CDR3 nucleotides read TGCGCCAGCAGCCAAGACCCTGACGACAGGGAGGTCCCGAACACTGAAGCTTTCTTT. The gene calls are TRBV4-1 and TRBJ1-1; 7 bases line up with TRBD1. CDR1 and CDR2 from the germline V gene are MGHRA and YSYEKL. Germline trimming cut 0 bases from V and 1 base from J; bases unmatched to any gene: 14. CDR3 length equals 19 residues.